These 8 T cell receptor beta chains came from one sample sequenced in a study of T-cell reconstitution after alpha-beta-depleted transplantation in children. Unique molecular identifiers were incorporated when the TCRbeta library was constructed. One entry per CDR3 protein results from TCRdb running MiXCR on the PCR reads. The sample has 500,000 to 650,000 distinct CDR3 sequences, about an eighth seen once; the top ten hold 12% to 15%. This specimen was PBMCs, mostly from graft donor cells, taken 180 days after TCRalphabeta/CD19-depleted stem cell transplant. The receptors stem from a female patient between 2 and 15 years old who had a stem cell transplant for aplastic anemia, so the T cells may come from the graft donor.

This clonotype occurred a few times. The chain employs TRBV11-2 and TRBJ2-7; 14 nucleotides agree with TRBD2. The V segment lost 5 bases and the J segment 3 bases; nucleotides outside the gene matches: 9. The germline CDR1 and CDR2 sequences are SGHAT and FQNNGV. The CDR3 is made up of 17 amino acids. CDR3 loop: CASSLTRGLAGGYEQYF. CDR3 coding DNA: TGTGCCAGCAGCCTCACCCGTGGACTAGCGGGAGGCTACGAGCAGTACTTC.

This clonotype has only a few counts. V is TRBV28 and J is TRBJ2-3, with 9 positions matching TRBD1. The CDR3 is 18 residues long. The ends lost 4 bases at V and 3 bases at J; junction bases unmatched: 14. Germline-derived CDR1 and CDR2 are MDHEN and SYDVKM. CDR3 nucleotide sequence: TGTGCCAGCAGTTCCACCCTACAGGGGGCTGGGTTAACAGATACGCAGTATTTT. Translating gives CASSSTLQGAGLTDTQYF.

This clonotype was counted a few times. CDR3: CASSLKLADNEQFF. Written as DNA, the CDR3 is TGTGCCAGCAGCTTAAAACTAGCGGACAATGAGCAGTTCTTC. The V gene is TRBV7-8, the J gene TRBJ2-1; 8 bases align to TRBD2. V lost 2 bases and J lost 5; bases outside the gene matches: 2. Germline V gene sequence: CDR1 SGHVS, CDR2 FQNEAQ. The CDR3 length is 14 residues. The full variable domain, with the rest looked up from reference TRBV7-8 and TRBJ2-1, is GAGVSQSPRYKVAKRGQDVALRCDPISGHVSLFWYQQALGQGPEFLTYFQNEAQLDKSGLPSDRFFAERPEGSVSTLKIQRTQQEDSAVYLCASSLKLADNEQFFGPGTRLTVL.

The chain combines TRBV20-1 with TRBJ2-3; D call uncertain. From germline, CDR1 is DFQATT and CDR2 SNEGSKA (reference sequence). The CDR3 is 11 amino acids. Trimming shortened V by 6 bases and J by 11 bases, and 15 bases separated the two germline ends. CDR3 coding DNA: TGCAGTGCGAATGCTGTGGTTAAGCAGTATTTT. It specifies CSANAVVKQYF.

The genes are TRBV18 and TRBJ2-4; TRBD2 matches at 9 bases. Germline loops: CDR1 KGHSH, CDR2 LQKENI. The CDR3 spans 18 residues. V trimming: 4 bases; J trimming: 0 bases; junction bases outside the gene matches: 10. The CDR3 nucleotides are TGTGCCAGCTCACGCCGACTAGCGGAAGGGGGAGCCAAAAACATTCAGTACTTC. This sequence encodes CASSRRLAEGGAKNIQYF.

V gene TRBV19 combines with J gene TRBJ1-2, with D unresolved. CDR3 length: 17 residues. Per the germline V gene, CDR1 is LNHDA and CDR2 is SQIVND (reference sequence). V was trimmed by 11 bases and J by 4 bases, leaving 29 bases between them. In DNA, the CDR3 is TGTGCCTCCCTTGGGCGAATAGACGGATCCTTGCCCTATGGCTACACCTTC. Translating gives CASLGRIDGSLPYGYTF.

The chain recombines TRBV7-3 with TRBJ1-6; D might be TRBD1 (5 bases). Looked up from germline, CDR1 is SGHTA and CDR2 is FQGTGA. The V gene lost 3 bases and the J gene lost 10 bases, with 19 bases spanning the gap. CDR3 length: 16 amino acids. CDR3 coding DNA: TGTGCCAGCAGCTTCTTTGGAAGGGATGAGGGGTCACCCCTCCACTTT. Amino acid sequence: CASSFFGRDEGSPLHF. The whole variable domain, filled in from reference TRBV7-3 and TRBJ1-6, reads GAGVSQTPSNKVTEKGKYVELRCDPISGHTALYWYRQSLGQGPEFLIYFQGTGAADDSGLPNDRFFAVRPEGSVSTLKIQRTERGDSAVYLCASSFFGRDEGSPLHFGNGTRLTVT.

The chain recombines TRBV4-3 with TRBJ2-3, with no clear D. The V gene's germline CDR1 is LGHNA and CDR2 YSLEER. V was cut by 1 base and J by 6 bases, with 11 bases left in between. The CDR3 has 14 amino acids. CDR3 sequence reads: CASSQGLGRDTQYF. As DNA, the CDR3 is TGCGCCAGCAGCCAAGGCCTGGGCCGGGATACGCAGTATTTT.